Listed here is a single TCR beta chain. As yet, its antigen is unknown. The sample is drawn from a study of shared clonotypes between healthy human individuals. Turning to the study itself: The donor group consisted of two women and a few men, aged 18 to 49.

Researchers partitioned CD4+ cells into CD45RA+ naive and CD45RA-negative memory subsets. Repertoires were generated with immunoSEQ multiplex PCR, while TCRdb's copy carries only in-frame clones and drops some. The data show approximately 1,000,000 clones, approximately 80% seen once. Study conclusions and caveats: Clonotypes not shared had lower generation probabilities than those common to all four donors.

The V gene's germline CDR1 is SNHLY and CDR2 FYNNEI. Trimming removed 8 bases from V and 1 base from J, with 14 bases in between. There are 14 residues in the CDR3. The chain employs TRBV2 and TRBJ1-2; D not certain. Source material: memory CD4+ T cells from PBMCs. Specified subset: CD45RA-negative fraction. The TCR was taken from a man aged 18 to 30 in good health. Some clones in this sample may be carry-over from other donors' samples. The CDR3: CASATGRNNYGYTF. CDR3 sequence (DNA): TGTGCCAGCGCGACCGGACGGAATAACTATGGCTACACCTTC.